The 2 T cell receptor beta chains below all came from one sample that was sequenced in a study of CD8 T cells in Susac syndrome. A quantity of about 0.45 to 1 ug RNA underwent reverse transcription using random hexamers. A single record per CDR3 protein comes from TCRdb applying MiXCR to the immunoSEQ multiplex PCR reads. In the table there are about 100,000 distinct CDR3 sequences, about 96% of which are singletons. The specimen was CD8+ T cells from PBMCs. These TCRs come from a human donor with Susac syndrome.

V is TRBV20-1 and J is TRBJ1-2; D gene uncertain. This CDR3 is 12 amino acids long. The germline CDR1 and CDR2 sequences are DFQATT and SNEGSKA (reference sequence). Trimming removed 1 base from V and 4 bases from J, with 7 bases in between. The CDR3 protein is CSARVGSYGYTF. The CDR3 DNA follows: TGCAGTGCTAGAGTGGGCAGCTATGGCTACACCTTC.

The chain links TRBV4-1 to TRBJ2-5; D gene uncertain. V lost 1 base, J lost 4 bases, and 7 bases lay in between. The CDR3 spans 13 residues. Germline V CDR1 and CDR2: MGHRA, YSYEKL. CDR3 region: CASSQVMGETQYF. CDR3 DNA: TGCGCCAGCAGCCAAGTAATGGGAGAGACCCAGTACTTC.